Below, 8 T cell receptor beta chains from the same sample are listed, as sequenced in a study of post-analysis software for immune sequencing data. Study-wide findings and caveats: There were a handful of TRBV segments more frequent in patients than controls, and TRBV5-6, TRBV5-1 and TRBV20-1 were among them.

The library was made from cDNA and included unique molecular identifiers. A single record per CDR3 protein comes from TCRdb applying MiXCR to the PCR reads. The sample contains about 770,000 distinct CDR3 sequences, approximately 44% of which appear only once. Antigens of these TCRs are unknown. The source material was blood. These receptors were obtained from a girl aged 10 to 17 with multiple sclerosis.

This clonotype appeared once. The gene calls are TRBV28 and TRBJ2-7; D may correspond to TRBD1 or TRBD2 (5 bases each). The CDR3 length is 15 residues. Trimming removed 1 base from V and 4 bases from J, with 14 bases in between. CDR1 is MDHEN, CDR2 SYDVKM, per germline. CDR3 nucleotide sequence: TGTGCCAGCAGTTTATTTACTAGGGGCGGATACGAGCAGTACTTC. Its translation is CASSLFTRGGYEQYF.

CDR3 nucleotide sequence: TGTGCCAGCAGCCTCAGGCCCGGGGGGGGAGAAGAGACCCAGTACTTC. Amino acids: CASSLRPGGGEETQYF. The chain joins TRBV7-9 to TRBJ2-5; 8 bases map to TRBD2. CDR3 length: 16 amino acids. The J segment lost 3 bases and the V segment lost 5 bases, leaving 11 bases of the junction unmatched. Per germline, CDR1 SEHNR and CDR2 FQNEAQ (reference sequence). Full variable domain (remainder filled in from reference TRBV7-9 and TRBJ2-5): DTGVSQNPRHKITKRGQNVTFRCDPISEHNRLYWYRQTLGQGPEFLTYFQNEAQLEKSRLLSDRFSAERPKGSFSTLEIQRTEQGDSAMYLCASSLRPGGGEETQYFGPGTRLLVL.

The chain carries TRBV29-1 and TRBJ2-2; weak D call: TRBD1 (6 bases). V lost 3 bases and J lost 1, with 9 bases in between. The CDR3 runs to 14 residues. Germline values: CDR1 SQVTM, CDR2 ANQGSEA. DNA for the CDR3: TGCAGCGTTGACGCGGACAGGAACACCGGGGAGCTGTTTTTT. The encoded protein is CSVDADRNTGELFF.

This chain uses TRBV7-2 with TRBJ1-6; possible D gene TRBD1, 5 bases. The CDR3 sequence is 14 residues long. Germline CDR1 and CDR2: SGHTA and FQGNSA. Trimming shortened V by 3 bases and J by 13 bases, and 16 bases separated the two germline ends. CDR3 sequence reads: CASSLGLGIGPLHF. DNA of the CDR3: TGTGCCAGCAGCTTGGGACTGGGGATAGGGCCCCTCCACTTT.

V and J are TRBV2 and TRBJ2-1, with D uncertain. V was cut by 0 bases and J by 10 bases, with 10 bases left in between. CDR3 length: 13 amino acids. In germline, CDR1 is SNHLY, CDR2 FYNNEI. DNA for the CDR3: TGTGCCAGCAGTGAAGCTGACGGCTGGGAGCAGTTCTTC. Protein product: CASSEADGWEQFF.

This clonotype was counted at least ten times. V is TRBV28 and J is TRBJ2-7; 7 bases line up with TRBD1. V shed 6 bases and J 4 bases; nucleotides not matched to a gene: 3. The CDR3 covers 12 residues. Germline V gene data show CDR1 as MDHEN and CDR2 as SYDVKM. The CDR3 DNA sequence: TGTGCCAGCAGCCCGGACAGGTACGAGCAGTACTTC. It codes for CASSPDRYEQYF. The full variable domain, in which reference TRBV28 and TRBJ2-7 provide the parts outside the CDR3, is DVKVTQSSRYLVKRTGEKVFLECVQDMDHENMFWYRQDPGLGLRLIYFSYDVKMKEKGDIPEGYSVSREKKERFSLILESASTNQTSMYLCASSPDRYEQYFGPGTRLTVT.

This chain connects TRBV27 to TRBJ2-3; unclear D gene. V was trimmed by 5 bases and J by 0 bases, leaving 15 bases between them. The germline CDR1 and CDR2 sequences are MNHEY and SMNVEV (reference sequence). The CDR3 has 16 residues. CDR3 protein: CASSATGRLSTDTQYF. The CDR3 region has the DNA TGTGCCAGCAGTGCCACTGGGCGCTTAAGCACAGATACGCAGTATTTT.

The chain carries TRBV25-1 and TRBJ2-5; D gene ambiguous. The V gene lost 3 bases and the J gene lost 5 bases, with 10 bases spanning the gap. The length of the CDR3 is 13 residues. Germline V gene data show CDR1 as MGHDK and CDR2 as SYGVNS. This chain's CDR3 is CASSDPTQETQYF. The CDR3 DNA sequence: TGTGCCAGCAGTGACCCGACCCAGGAGACCCAGTACTTC.